Below are 2 T cell receptor beta chains sequenced from a single sample in a study of T-cell reconstitution after alpha-beta-depleted transplantation in children. Unique molecular identifiers were incorporated into the prepared TCRbeta library. TCRdb re-analysed the PCR reads in MiXCR, keeping a single row per CDR3 protein. The sample gives 450,000 to 600,000 distinct CDR3 sequences, approximately 12% of which show up once; around 2.2% is in the top ten. The sample here was PBMCs, mostly from graft donor cells, taken 360 days after TCRalphabeta/CD19-depleted stem cell transplant. These receptors originate from a male patient aged 5 to 17 who had a stem cell transplant for acute myeloid leukemia, so the T cells may come from the graft donor.

The sample holds a few counts of this clonotype. The chain joins TRBV24-1 to TRBJ2-3, with TRBD2 as a possible D gene (5 bases). The CDR3 runs to 15 residues. CDR1 is KGHDR and CDR2 is SFDVKD in the germline V gene. Trimming cost V 3 bases and J 4 bases, with 13 bases left between them. CDR3 loop: CATSDPGIWSDTQYF. In DNA form, the CDR3 reads TGTGCCACCAGTGATCCGGGGATCTGGTCAGATACGCAGTATTTT.

This clonotype was counted a few times. V usage is TRBV15 and J usage is TRBJ2-2; D is ambiguous. This CDR3 has 15 amino acids. The germline V and J ends were trimmed by 0 bases and 0 bases, with 5 bases remaining between them. Per the germline V gene, CDR1 is LNHNV and CDR2 is YYDKDF (reference sequence). In DNA form, the CDR3 reads TGTGCCACCAGCAGAGAACTCACGAACACCGGGGAGCTGTTTTTT. Protein product: CATSRELTNTGELFF. Supplemented by reference TRBV15 and TRBJ2-2, the full variable domain reads DAMVIQNPRYQVTQFGKPVTLSCSQTLNHNVMYWYQQKSSQAPKLLFHYYDKDFNNEADTPDNFQSRRPNTSFCFLDIRSPGLGDTAMYLCATSRELTNTGELFFGEGSRLTVL.